The source of this T cell receptor beta chain is a study of cytomegalovirus exposure and HLA in healthy donors. Study findings and constraints: CMV serostatus was the only recorded immune exposure for donors. Rates of TCR association differed by HLA locus in a later analysis, with DRB1 highest and HLA-C lowest. Analysis performed later found roughly 17,000 TCR beta sequences associated with HLA alleles at 0.05 false discovery rate.

It was with 60 Vbeta and 13 Jbeta primers that the PCR ran. As processed by the authors: About 11 million of about 88 million unique TCR beta chains were shared, per a later count. TCRdb keeps only in-frame clones here, not all; method: immunoSEQ multiplex PCR. V and J calls and clone size are those listed in that table; D and trimming were worked out from the DNA. Here the sample spans tens of thousands of clones, 70% to 90% being singletons. Concerning this clone: Its cognate antigen is unknown.

This CDR3 spans 15 amino acids. The germline V gene encodes CDR1 SGHTA and CDR2 FQGNSA. Losses at the gene ends were 3 bases for V and 5 bases for J; bases not matched to a gene: 8. The source of this sequence is a male donor in good health and CMV-seronegative. The chain combines TRBV7-2 with TRBJ2-5, with TRBD2 identical over 8 bases. The sample comprised PBMCs. CDR3 DNA: TGTGCCAGCAGCTTGGGCACGGGGGGGTGGGAGACCCAGTACTTC. Translating it yields CASSLGTGGWETQYF.